What follows are 24 T cell receptor beta chains derived from one specimen sequenced in a study of identical twins (TCRdb year 2016). The library was obtained by 5' RACE. TCRdb lists the instrument as Illumina HiSeq 2000. TCRdb cleaned the public reads at Q25 with fastp, built clones with MiXCR and kept in-frame beta chains. Rows are unified per CDR3 protein, each entry keeping the most common DNA and genes. This sample holds around 680,000 distinct CDR3 sequences; 8% to 9% were observed only once. The top ten constitute 0.8% to 1% of the sample. The sample was also reused in another study, on yellow fever vaccine responses in identical twins.

Sequencing input: PBMCs. The receptors stem from a woman aged 18-30 years in good health.

In its sample, this clonotype was seen a few times. This chain uses TRBV6-1 with TRBJ2-5; D not certain. The germline V and J ends were trimmed by 0 bases and 5 bases, with 16 bases remaining between them. Germline V gives CDR1 MNHNS, CDR2 SASEGT. The CDR3 contains 16 residues. CDR3 in amino acids: CASSEAYGSVVETQYF. The CDR3 DNA follows: TGTGCCAGCAGTGAAGCGTATGGAAGTGTGGTGGAGACCCAGTACTTC.

This clonotype was seen a few times. The chain couples TRBV5-1 to TRBJ2-4; D possibly corresponds to TRBD1 (5 bases). This CDR3 contains 13 residues. The V end was cut by 5 bases, the J end by 4 bases, with 10 bases between. The germline CDR1 and CDR2 sequences are SGHRS and YFSETQ. The CDR3 loop is CASSSDKKNIQYF. CDR3 DNA: TGCGCCAGCAGTTCGGACAAGAAAAACATTCAGTACTTC.

This clonotype was found a few times. The chain uses TRBV7-8 and TRBJ2-7, with D maybe TRBD1 (6 bases). The germline V gene encodes CDR1 SGHVS and CDR2 FQNEAQ. The CDR3 loop spans 16 amino acids. V lost 1 base, J lost 0 bases, and 13 bases lay in between. The CDR3 sequence is CASSLGTALSSYEQYF. For the CDR3, the DNA is TGTGCCAGCAGCTTAGGGACAGCCCTGAGCTCCTACGAGCAGTACTTC. Variable domain in full (rest from reference TRBV7-8 and TRBJ2-7): GAGVSQSPRYKVAKRGQDVALRCDPISGHVSLFWYQQALGQGPEFLTYFQNEAQLDKSGLPSDRFFAERPEGSVSTLKIQRTQQEDSAVYLCASSLGTALSSYEQYFGPGTRLTVT.

The chain couples TRBV5-5 to TRBJ1-1; D perhaps matches TRBD1 (5 bases). V was clipped by 0 bases and J by 4 bases, with 19 bases between them. The CDR3 loop spans 17 amino acids. Germline loops: CDR1 SGHKS, CDR2 YYEKEE (reference sequence). In DNA, the CDR3 is TGTGCCAGCAGCTTGGTCCCCCAGGGTCCTTTGGGCACTGAAGCTTTCTTT. Protein sequence: CASSLVPQGPLGTEAFF.

This clonotype has at least ten counts. Written as DNA, the CDR3 is TGTGCCAGCAGTTTATTCGGTAGCGGGGACTACGAGCAGTACTTC. It is translated as CASSLFGSGDYEQYF. V usage is TRBV28 and J usage is TRBJ2-7; 8 bases are a match to TRBD2. Unmatched junction bases numbered 5, after V lost 1 base and J lost 3 bases. Germline lookup yields CDR1 MDHEN and CDR2 SYDVKM. The CDR3 length is 15 residues.

The rearrangement joins TRBV10-3 to TRBJ2-7, with 8 bases aligning to TRBD2. This CDR3 contains 18 residues. CDR1 is ENHRY and CDR2 is SYGVKD in the germline V gene. The trim removed 0 bases at V and 2 bases at J, leaving 12 bases unmatched. CDR3 bases: TGTGCCATCAGTGAGTCAGGGCTAGCGGGTTACAAAGCCTACGAGCAGTACTTC. Translation: CAISESGLAGYKAYEQYF.

The chain links TRBV3-1 to TRBJ2-7, with 8 bases fitting TRBD2. Looked up from germline, CDR1 is LGHDT and CDR2 is YNNKEL (reference sequence). The CDR3 is 12 residues long. V was clipped by 3 bases and J by 7 bases; unmatched bases: 2. For the CDR3, the DNA is TGTGCCAGCAGCCACGGGAGGGGAGAGCAGTACTTC. Translation gives CASSHGRGEQYF.

The chain carries TRBV20-1 and TRBJ2-1; 9 bases are a match to TRBD2. CDR3 length: 14 amino acids. The ends lost 3 bases at V and 7 bases at J; junction bases unmatched: 7. The germline gives CDR1 DFQATT, CDR2 SNEGSKA (reference sequence). The CDR3 nucleotides are TGCAGTGCTAGTCTTAGCGGGGGATCGAATGAGCAGTTCTTC. Encoded protein: CSASLSGGSNEQFF.

The table lists this clonotype with many counts. V is TRBV5-6 and J is TRBJ1-1; D uncertain. Germline lookup yields CDR1 SGHDT and CDR2 YYEEEE. Trimming took off 0 bases at V and 4 bases at J, with 10 bases between the two ends. The CDR3 is 14 amino acids. CDR3 nucleotide sequence: TGTGCCAGCAGCTTGGCGGCGCCATCCACTGAAGCTTTCTTT. Translated, it gives CASSLAAPSTEAFF.

The chain links TRBV7-9 to TRBJ2-1; no firm D call. The ends were cut back, 4 bases at V and 0 bases at J, with 13 bases in the middle. The CDR3 loop spans 16 amino acids. The germline V gene encodes CDR1 SEHNR and CDR2 FQNEAQ (reference sequence). CDR3: CASSSLTEASYNEQFF. CDR3 DNA sequence: TGTGCCAGCAGCTCATTGACCGAAGCCTCCTACAATGAGCAGTTCTTC.

This chain links TRBV2 with TRBJ2-1, with TRBD2 matching 11 bases. Trimming at V came to 2 bases and at J to 4 bases, leaving 4 bases not matched to a gene. CDR1 is SNHLY and CDR2 is FYNNEI in the germline V gene. This CDR3 region has 16 residues. The CDR3 DNA is TGTGCCAGCAGTGAACCGGGACTAGCGGTATACAATGAGCAGTTCTTC. It specifies CASSEPGLAVYNEQFF.

This clonotype appeared a few times. J is TRBJ2-1 and V is TRBV11-2; 10 nucleotides match TRBD2. The ends lost 0 bases at V and 9 bases at J; junction bases unmatched: 11. CDR3 length equals 17 residues. The germline gives CDR1 SGHAT, CDR2 FQNNGV. DNA for the CDR3: TGTGCCAGCAGCTTAGATCTCGCTAGCGGGAGACTTGGTGAGCAGTTCTTC. It is translated as CASSLDLASGRLGEQFF.

This clonotype occurred a few times. This chain joins TRBV20-1 and TRBJ2-3; TRBD2 agrees at 7 bases. CDR1 and CDR2 from the germline V gene are DFQATT and SNEGSKA (reference sequence). This CDR3 has 17 amino acids. V gave up 0 bases and J gave up 0 bases; unmatched junction bases: 9. The DNA for the CDR3 is TGCAGTGCTAGAGAAGGGCGGGGGACCTCTAGCACAGATACGCAGTATTTT. It yields the protein CSAREGRGTSSTDTQYF.

The CDR3 DNA reads as TGTGCCACCAGTGCCCTGGGGCGGGAGAGGGTCGGAACCGGGGAGCTGTTTTTT. Amino acid sequence: CATSALGRERVGTGELFF. This chain uses TRBV24-1 with TRBJ2-2; 7 bases are a match to TRBD2. V lost 5 bases, J lost 5 bases, and 16 bases stayed unmatched. This CDR3 has 18 amino acids. The V gene's germline CDR1 is KGHDR and CDR2 SFDVKD.

There are many counts of this clonotype. This rearrangement joins TRBV20-1 to TRBJ2-7; TRBD1 matches 7 bases. Germline CDR1 reads DFQATT; CDR2 reads SNEGSKA (reference sequence). This CDR3 spans 13 amino acids. The V segment lost 4 bases and the J segment 2 bases; nucleotides outside the gene matches: 5. Here the CDR3 DNA reads TGCAGTGCTACGGACAGGAACCCCTACGAGCAGTACTTC. Translation: CSATDRNPYEQYF.

The rearrangement joins TRBV6-1 to TRBJ2-7, with 12 bases fitting TRBD2. The CDR3 is 13 amino acids. The V gene's germline CDR1 is MNHNS and CDR2 SASEGT. With V trimmed by 7 bases and J by 5 bases, 3 bases remained unmatched. CDR3 coding DNA: TGTGCCAGCAAACGACTAGCGGGAGACGAGCAGTACTTC. Its protein is CASKRLAGDEQYF.

This clonotype was detected only a few times. The gene calls are TRBV2 and TRBJ2-4; TRBD2 aligns across 15 bases. Germline assignment: CDR1 SNHLY and CDR2 FYNNEI. The V and J ends lost 6 bases and 8 bases, in that order; junction bases with no gene match: 8. This CDR3 spans 16 amino acids. CDR3 DNA: TGTGCCAGCAGCGGACTAGCGGGGGGGCCTGATTACATTCAGTACTTC. Translation gives CASSGLAGGPDYIQYF.

This clonotype was counted a few times. The chain combines TRBV29-1 with TRBJ2-1; 9 bases are a match to TRBD1. Trimming at V came to 6 bases and at J to 6 bases, leaving 6 bases not matched to a gene. This CDR3 comprises 13 residues. Germline loops: CDR1 SQVTM, CDR2 ANQGSEA. This CDR3 is CSVDRQGGNEQFF. The CDR3 coding sequence is TGCAGCGTCGACCGACAGGGGGGCAATGAGCAGTTCTTC.

This clonotype was seen many times. The chain couples TRBV29-1 to TRBJ2-3; D might be TRBD1 (5 bases). CDR3 length: 15 residues. CDR1 is SQVTM, CDR2 ANQGSEA, per germline. V was shortened by 5 bases and J by 3 bases, with 18 bases between the two germline ends. CDR3 amino acids: CSVHQGNGWTDTQYF. CDR3 coding DNA: TGCAGCGTTCATCAGGGAAACGGGTGGACAGATACGCAGTATTTT.

The gene calls are TRBV12-3 or TRBV12-4 and TRBJ2-1; 9 nucleotides match TRBD2. J was trimmed by 2 bases and V by 3 bases; bases with no gene match: 8. The CDR3 is 17 residues long. The CDR3 protein is CASSFTQLAGTYNEQFF. CDR3 nucleotides: TGTGCCAGCAGTTTCACCCAACTAGCGGGCACCTACAATGAGCAGTTCTTC.

The chain joins TRBV20-1 to TRBJ2-1; TRBD2 aligns across 13 bases. In germline, CDR1 is DFQATT, CDR2 SNEGSKA (reference sequence). J was trimmed by 6 bases and V by 5 bases; bases with no gene match: 4. CDR3 size: 14 residues. CDR3 amino acids: CSAYGLAGVNEQFF. The CDR3, as DNA: TGCAGTGCTTACGGACTAGCGGGAGTCAATGAGCAGTTCTTC.

This clonotype was seen a few times. This chain uses TRBV20-1 with TRBJ1-5; D unresolved. The germline V gene encodes CDR1 DFQATT and CDR2 SNEGSKA (reference sequence). The CDR3 runs 12 residues. V lost 0 bases and J lost 4, with 4 bases in between. This CDR3 is CSAREANQPQHF. Written as DNA, the CDR3 is TGCAGTGCTAGAGAGGCGAATCAGCCCCAGCATTTT.

In this sample, this clonotype turned up a few times. J is TRBJ1-1 and V is TRBV5-5; D is unresolved. Between the trimmed V and J ends, which lost 3 bases and 7 bases, there was a span of 13 bases. The CDR3 loop spans 13 amino acids. Germline values: CDR1 SGHKS, CDR2 YYEKEE (reference sequence). This CDR3 reads CASSWFLGVEAFF. CDR3 DNA sequence: TGTGCCAGCAGCTGGTTCCTCGGAGTTGAAGCTTTCTTT.

V is TRBV20-1 and J is TRBJ2-7, with TRBD2 matching 9 bases. This CDR3 comprises 13 residues. V shed 8 bases and J 0 bases; nucleotides not matched to a gene: 5. The germline gives CDR1 DFQATT, CDR2 SNEGSKA (reference sequence). The CDR3 loop reads CSTSGRYSYEQYF. In DNA form, the CDR3 reads TGCAGTACCAGCGGGAGGTACTCCTACGAGCAGTACTTC.